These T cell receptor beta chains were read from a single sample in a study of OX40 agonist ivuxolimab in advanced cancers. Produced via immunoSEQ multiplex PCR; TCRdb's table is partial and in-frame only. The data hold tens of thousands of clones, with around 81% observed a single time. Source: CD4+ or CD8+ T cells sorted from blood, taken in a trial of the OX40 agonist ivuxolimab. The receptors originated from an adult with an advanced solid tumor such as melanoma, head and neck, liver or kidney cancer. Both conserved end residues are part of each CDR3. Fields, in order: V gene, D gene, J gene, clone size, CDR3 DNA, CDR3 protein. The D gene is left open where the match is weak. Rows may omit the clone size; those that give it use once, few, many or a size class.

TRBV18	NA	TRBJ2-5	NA	TGTGCCAGCTCACCGCTAGGACAGAAAGAGACCCAGTACTTC	CASSPLGQKETQYF
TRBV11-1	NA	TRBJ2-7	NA	TGTGCCAGCAGAGAAGGGGTCGAGCAGTACTTC	CASREGVEQYF
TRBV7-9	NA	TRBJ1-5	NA	TGTGCCAGCAGCTTAGAGGTCTGGGGGCCGGGTGATAGCAATCAGCCCCAGCATTTT	CASSLEVWGPGDSNQPQHF
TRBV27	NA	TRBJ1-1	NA	TGTGCCAGCAGTTTATCGATGGGTGGCACTGAAGCTTTCTTT	CASSLSMGGTEAFF
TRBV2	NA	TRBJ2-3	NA	TGTGCCACCTCCCCTACGGGACTGAACACAGATACGCAGTATTTT	CATSPTGLNTDTQYF
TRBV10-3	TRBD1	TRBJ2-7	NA	TGTGCCATCAGTGGGGGACAGGGGGCGTACGAGCAGTACTTC	CAISGGQGAYEQYF
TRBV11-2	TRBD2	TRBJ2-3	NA	TGTGCCAGCAGCTTTAGCGGGGGGTACCAGACAGATACGCAGTATTTT	CASSFSGGYQTDTQYF
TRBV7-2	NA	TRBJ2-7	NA	TGTGCCAGCAAGCTCCTCCCAGCCTACGAGCAGTACTTC	CASKLLPAYEQYF
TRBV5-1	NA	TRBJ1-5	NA	TGCGCCAGCGCCCAAGGTCCGAGCAATCAGCCCCAGCATTTT	CASAQGPSNQPQHF
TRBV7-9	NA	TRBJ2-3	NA	TGTGCCAGCAGCTTAGAGGCGCAAGATACGCAGTATTTT	CASSLEAQDTQYF
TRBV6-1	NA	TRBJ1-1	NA	TGTGCCAGCAGTGGTTATACAGCGAACACTGAAGCTTTCTTT	CASSGYTANTEAFF
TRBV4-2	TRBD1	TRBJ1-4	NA	TGTGCCAGCAGCCCTGTGATTCGTGGGACAGGGGGTGGAAAACTGTTTTTT	CASSPVIRGTGGGKLFF
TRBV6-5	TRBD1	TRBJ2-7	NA	TGTGCCAGTGCGACAGGGGGCGGCTACGAGCAGTACTTC	CASATGGGYEQYF
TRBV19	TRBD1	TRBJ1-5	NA	TGTGCCAGTAGTGACAGGGTCCTTAGCAATCAGCCCCAGCATTTT	CASSDRVLSNQPQHF
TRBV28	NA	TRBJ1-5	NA	TGTGCCAGCAGTTTACAGGGGAATCAGCCCCAGCATTTT	CASSLQGNQPQHF
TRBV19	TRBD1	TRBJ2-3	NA	TGTGCCAGTAGTATAAGGGCAAGGACAGGGAGTCCAGATACGCAGTATTTT	CASSIRARTGSPDTQYF
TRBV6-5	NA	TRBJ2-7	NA	TGTGCCAGCAGCCCGAACAGGGCCTACGAGCAGTACTTC	CASSPNRAYEQYF
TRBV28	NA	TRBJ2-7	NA	TGTGCCAGCAGGGTTGGGAGTACCGTGCAGTACTTC	CASRVGSTVQYF
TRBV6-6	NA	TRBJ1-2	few	TGTGCCAGCCAGAGGGTCTATGGCTACACCTTC	CASQRVYGYTF
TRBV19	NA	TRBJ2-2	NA	TGTGCCAGTAGGGTGGGGACGAATAACGGGGAGCTGTTTTTT	CASRVGTNNGELFF
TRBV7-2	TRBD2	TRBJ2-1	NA	TGTGCCAGCAGCTTAGTCGGTAGCGGGGGGTTCAATGAGCAGTTCTTC	CASSLVGSGGFNEQFF
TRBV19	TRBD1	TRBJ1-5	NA	TGTGCCAGTAGTAGACGACAGGGTGGGGATGGTAATCAGCCCCAGCATTTT	CASSRRQGGDGNQPQHF
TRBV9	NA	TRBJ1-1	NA	TGTGCCAGCAGCGTAGGGAGTCAGAACACTGAAGCTTTCTTT	CASSVGSQNTEAFF
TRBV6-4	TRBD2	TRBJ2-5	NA	TGTGCCAGCAGTGGAGACACGGGAGGGCAAGAGACCCAGTACTTC	CASSGDTGGQETQYF
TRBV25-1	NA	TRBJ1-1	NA	TGTGCCAGCAGTGTACAGGGCACTGAAGCTTTCTTT	CASSVQGTEAFF
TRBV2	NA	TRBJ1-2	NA	TGTGCCAGCAGTTCCCGCTTAGGCTACACCTTC	CASSSRLGYTF
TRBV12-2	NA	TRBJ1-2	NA	TGTGCAAGTCGCTTTATTAGATGGGACAGGAATGGCTACACCTTT	CASRFIRWDRNGYTF
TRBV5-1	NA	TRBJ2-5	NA	TGCGCCAGCAGCCTGGGCGCTGCCCAAGAGACCCAGTACTTC	CASSLGAAQETQYF
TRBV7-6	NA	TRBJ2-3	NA	TGTGCCAGCAGCTTAGGGGGCTTCACAGATACGCAGTATTTT	CASSLGGFTDTQYF
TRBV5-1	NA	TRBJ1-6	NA	TGCGCCAGCAGCTTGGATCGCTGGACCTATAATTCACCCCTCCACTTT	CASSLDRWTYNSPLHF
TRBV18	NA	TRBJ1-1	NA	TGTGCCAGCTCACCAGTACAGGGTAGCGTGAACACTGAAGCTTTCTTT	CASSPVQGSVNTEAFF
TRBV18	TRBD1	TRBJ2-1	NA	TGTGCCAGCCCTCCCAGGACAGGGGTTAGGAATGAGCAGTTCTTC	CASPPRTGVRNEQFF
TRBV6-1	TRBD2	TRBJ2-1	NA	TGTGCCAGCAGTGACGCGGGACTAGCGGGGGTCGATGAGCAGTTCTTC	CASSDAGLAGVDEQFF
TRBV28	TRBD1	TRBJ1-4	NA	TGTGCCAGCAGCTCGACAGGGGGCCGTGAAAAACTGTTTTTT	CASSSTGGREKLFF
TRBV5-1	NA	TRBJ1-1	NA	TGCGCCAGCAGCTTAGCAGGGTGGGACACTGAAGCTTTCTTT	CASSLAGWDTEAFF
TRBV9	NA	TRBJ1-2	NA	TGTGCCAGCAGCGTAGCTTTGTATCCGGGTGGCTACACCTTC	CASSVALYPGGYTF
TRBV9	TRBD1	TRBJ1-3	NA	TGTGCCAGCAGCGTAGTATCCACAGGGGGCTCTGGAAACACCATATATTTT	CASSVVSTGGSGNTIYF
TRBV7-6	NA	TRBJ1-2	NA	TGTGCCAGCAGCCCGACGAGTATAGGTGGCTACACCTTC	CASSPTSIGGYTF
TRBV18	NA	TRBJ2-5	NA	TGTGCCAGCTCACCGGACGGGACTCCCCAAGAGACCCAGTACTTC	CASSPDGTPQETQYF
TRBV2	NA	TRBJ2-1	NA	TGTGCCAGCAGGATTTTAGGCCGGAACTCTGAGCAGTTCTTC	CASRILGRNSEQFF
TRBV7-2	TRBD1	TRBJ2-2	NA	TGTGCCAGCAGCAAATATACAGGGGGCACCGGGGAGCTGTTTTTT	CASSKYTGGTGELFF
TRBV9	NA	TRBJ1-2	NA	TGTGCCAGCAGCCCTACGGACCTTGTCGTTTATGGCTACACCTTC	CASSPTDLVVYGYTF
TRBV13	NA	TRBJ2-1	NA	TGTGCCAGCAGCTTTCTTGTATCTGGAGACAGCTACAATGAGCAGTTCTTC	CASSFLVSGDSYNEQFF
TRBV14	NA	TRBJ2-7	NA	TGTGCCAGCAGCCCCTTGAGCTGGACGGGGATCGGCGAGCAGTACTTC	CASSPLSWTGIGEQYF
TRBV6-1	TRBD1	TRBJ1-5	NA	TGTGCCAGCAGTGTGGGACAGATTAATCAGCCCCAGCATTTT	CASSVGQINQPQHF
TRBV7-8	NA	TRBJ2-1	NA	TGTGCCAGCAGCCGCACTCTCAGTGAGCAGTTCTTC	CASSRTLSEQFF
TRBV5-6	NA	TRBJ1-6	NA	TGTGCCAGCAGCTTGGGGTTTAGCTCCTATAATTCACCCCTCCACTTT	CASSLGFSSYNSPLHF